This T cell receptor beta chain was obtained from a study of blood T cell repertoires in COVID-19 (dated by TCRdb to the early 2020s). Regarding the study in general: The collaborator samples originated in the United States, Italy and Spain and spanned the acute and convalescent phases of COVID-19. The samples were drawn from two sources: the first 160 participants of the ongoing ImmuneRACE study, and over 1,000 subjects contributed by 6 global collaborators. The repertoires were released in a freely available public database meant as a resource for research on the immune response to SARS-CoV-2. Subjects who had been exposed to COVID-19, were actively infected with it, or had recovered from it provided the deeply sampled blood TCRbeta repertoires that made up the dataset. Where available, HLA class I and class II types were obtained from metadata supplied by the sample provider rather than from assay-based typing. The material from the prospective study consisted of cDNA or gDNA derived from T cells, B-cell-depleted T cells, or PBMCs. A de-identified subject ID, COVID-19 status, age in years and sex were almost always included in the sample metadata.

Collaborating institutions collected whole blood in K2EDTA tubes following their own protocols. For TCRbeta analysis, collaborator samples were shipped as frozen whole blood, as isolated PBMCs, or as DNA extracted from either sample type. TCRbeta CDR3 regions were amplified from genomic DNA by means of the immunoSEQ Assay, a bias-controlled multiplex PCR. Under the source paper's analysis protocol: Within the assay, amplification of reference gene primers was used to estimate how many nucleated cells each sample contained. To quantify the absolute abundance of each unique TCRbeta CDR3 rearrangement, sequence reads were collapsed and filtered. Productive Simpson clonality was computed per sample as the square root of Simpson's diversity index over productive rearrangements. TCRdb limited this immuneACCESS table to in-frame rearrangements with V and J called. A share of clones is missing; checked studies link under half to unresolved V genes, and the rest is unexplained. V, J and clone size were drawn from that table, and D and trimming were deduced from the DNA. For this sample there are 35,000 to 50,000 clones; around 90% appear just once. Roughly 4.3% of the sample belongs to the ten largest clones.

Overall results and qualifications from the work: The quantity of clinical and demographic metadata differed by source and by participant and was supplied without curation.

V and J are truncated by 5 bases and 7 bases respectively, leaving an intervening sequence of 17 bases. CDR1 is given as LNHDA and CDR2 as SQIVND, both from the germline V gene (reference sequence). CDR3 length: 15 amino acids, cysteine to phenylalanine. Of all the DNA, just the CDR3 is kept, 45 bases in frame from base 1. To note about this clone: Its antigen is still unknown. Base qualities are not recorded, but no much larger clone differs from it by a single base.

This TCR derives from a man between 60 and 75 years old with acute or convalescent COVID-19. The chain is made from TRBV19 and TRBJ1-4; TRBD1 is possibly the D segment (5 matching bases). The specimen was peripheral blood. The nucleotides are TGTGCCAGTAGTCCGGCGGGGGTTTCTGCTGAAAAACTGTTTTTT. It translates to CASSPAGVSAEKLFF.